Detailed here is one TCR beta chain. The antigen is undetermined. The data were taken from a study of cytomegalovirus exposure and HLA in healthy donors. Study overall: The roughly 120 validation repertoires, a later analysis reported, used the same platform as the 666 first-cohort repertoires.

Study results and limitations: While the bulk of TCR sequences proved rare, some public TCRs turned up in many donors.

The repertoire was sequenced with immunoSEQ multiplex PCR; TCRdb's copy has only in-frame clones and lacks some. Among 110,000 to 150,000 clones listed, around 90% were seen once. Germline CDR1 SGHRS, CDR2 YFSETQ. Trimming at V came to 4 bases and at J to 2 bases, leaving 6 bases not matched to a gene. This CDR3 spans 15 amino acids. Sequences were obtained from PBMCs. This receptor was taken from a woman between 18 and 29 years old in good health and CMV-seropositive. The chain is built from TRBV5-1 and TRBJ2-7, with TRBD1 matching over 10 bases. Here the CDR3 DNA reads TGCGCCAGCAGCCTTACCGGGACAGGGGCCTACGAGCAGTACTTC. Residues: CASSLTGTGAYEQYF.